A selection of T cell receptor beta chains follows, all from one sample in a study of blood T cell repertoires in COVID-19. The assay was immunoSEQ multiplex PCR, and TCRdb's table has in-frame clones only and misses some. The repertoire holds some 190,000 clones, with about 80% as singletons. Material: peripheral blood. These receptors originate from a man aged 60-69 years with acute or convalescent COVID-19. Both conserved end residues are part of each CDR3. The order of the fields is D gene, V gene, J gene, clone size, CDR3 protein, CDR3 DNA. The D gene is left open where the match is weak. Clone sizes are given selectively: once, few, many, or a class where the clone is expanded.

D: NA; V: TRBV5-1; J: TRBJ2-3; size: NA; CDR3: CASSPGGPSTDTQYF; DNA: TGCGCCAGCAGTCCCGGGGGGCCGTCCACAGATACGCAGTATTTT
D: NA; V: TRBV7-2; J: TRBJ1-2; size: NA; CDR3: CASSLNRETYGYTF; DNA: TGTGCCAGCAGCTTAAACAGGGAGACCTATGGCTACACCTTC
D: NA; V: TRBV6-1; J: TRBJ2-7; size: NA; CDR3: CASSEREPGAPYEQYF; DNA: TGTGCCAGCAGTGAAAGGGAGCCCGGCGCCCCCTACGAGCAGTACTTC
D: NA; V: TRBV9; J: TRBJ1-6; size: NA; CDR3: CASSVGLQDSPLHF; DNA: TGTGCCAGCAGCGTAGGGTTACAGGATTCACCCCTCCACTTT
D: TRBD2; V: TRBV6-5; J: TRBJ2-1; size: many; CDR3: CASRAGTSHNEQFF; DNA: TGTGCCAGCAGAGCCGGGACTAGCCACAATGAGCAGTTCTTC
D: TRBD1; V: TRBV29-1; J: TRBJ1-6; size: NA; CDR3: CSKAWTGLNSPLHF; DNA: TGCAGCAAAGCCTGGACAGGGCTTAATTCACCCCTCCACTTT
D: NA; V: TRBV5-1; J: TRBJ1-2; size: few; CDR3: CASSLDTPNYGYTF; DNA: TGCGCCAGCAGCTTGGATACACCGAACTATGGCTACACCTTC
D: NA; V: TRBV7-3; J: TRBJ2-7; size: NA; CDR3: CASSLIPSRREQYF; DNA: TGTGCCAGCAGCTTAATACCTTCCCGCCGGGAGCAGTACTTC
D: NA; V: TRBV6-5; J: TRBJ1-1; size: once; CDR3: CASSSGAISAAEAFF; DNA: TGTGCCAGCAGTTCTGGGGCCATCTCGGCGGCTGAAGCTTTCTTT
D: TRBD2; V: TRBV3-1/TRBV3-2; J: TRBJ2-7; size: NA; CDR3: CASSRRLTSTSGGDEQYF; DNA: TGTGCCAGCAGCCGCCGACTAACTTCGACTAGCGGGGGGGACGAGCAGTACTTC
D: TRBD1; V: TRBV18; J: TRBJ1-6; size: NA; CDR3: CASSPGQGQNSPLHF; DNA: TGTGCCAGCTCACCAGGGCAGGGACAGAATTCACCCCTCCACTTT
D: NA; V: TRBV7-9; J: TRBJ2-1; size: NA; CDR3: CASSWSSYNEQFF; DNA: TGTGCCAGCAGCTGGAGCTCCTACAATGAGCAGTTCTTC
D: NA; V: TRBV5-4; J: TRBJ2-1; size: NA; CDR3: CASSSRVEGEQFF; DNA: TGTGCCAGCAGCTCGAGGGTGGAAGGTGAGCAGTTCTTC
D: TRBD2; V: TRBV3-1/TRBV3-2; J: TRBJ2-3; size: NA; CDR3: CASSQVAGAPFDTQYF; DNA: TGTGCCAGCAGCCAAGTAGCGGGGGCCCCGTTTGATACGCAGTATTTT
D: NA; V: TRBV3-1/TRBV3-2; J: TRBJ1-5; size: NA; CDR3: CASSSSWGDQPQHF; DNA: TGTGCCAGCAGCTCCTCTTGGGGGGATCAGCCCCAGCATTTT
D: TRBD1; V: TRBV6-6; J: TRBJ1-5; size: NA; CDR3: CASSPQGSNQPQHF; DNA: TGTGCCAGCAGTCCACAGGGGAGCAATCAGCCCCAGCATTTT
D: NA; V: TRBV6-6; J: TRBJ1-6; size: few; CDR3: CASSYERNSPLHF; DNA: TGTGCCAGCAGTTATGAGAGGAATTCACCCCTCCACTTT
D: NA; V: TRBV27; J: TRBJ2-7; size: NA; CDR3: CASSLSEVYEQYF; DNA: TGTGCCAGCAGTTTATCGGAGGTTTACGAGCAGTACTTC
D: NA; V: TRBV21-1; J: TRBJ1-2; size: few; CDR3: CASPRDRRFF; DNA: TGTGCCAGCCCCCGGGACAGGAGATTCTTC
D: NA; V: TRBV19; J: TRBJ2-3; size: NA; CDR3: CASSISQGTDTQYF; DNA: TGTGCCAGTAGTATATCCCAGGGCACAGATACGCAGTATTTT
D: TRBD2; V: TRBV29-1; J: TRBJ2-7; size: NA; CDR3: CSVGPRASGSYEQYF; DNA: TGCAGCGTTGGCCCTCGCGCTAGCGGATCCTACGAGCAGTACTTC
D: TRBD1; V: TRBV10-2; J: TRBJ1-1; size: NA; CDR3: CASSSGGRNTEAFF; DNA: TGCGCCAGCAGCTCAGGGGGCCGGAACACTGAAGCTTTCTTT
D: NA; V: TRBV14; J: TRBJ1-2; size: many; CDR3: CASSHTNPRQGSFGYTF; DNA: TGTGCCAGCAGCCACACAAACCCCCGGCAGGGCTCGTTTGGCTACACCTTC
D: NA; V: TRBV6-5; J: TRBJ2-2; size: NA; CDR3: CASTVTRDSHVVFF; DNA: TGTGCCAGCACCGTAACAAGGGACTCTCATGTTGTGTTTTTT
D: TRBD1; V: TRBV5-6; J: TRBJ2-1; size: NA; CDR3: CASSVGQGDNEQFF; DNA: TGTGCCAGCAGCGTGGGACAGGGTGACAATGAGCAGTTCTTC
D: TRBD1; V: TRBV11-2; J: TRBJ2-5; size: NA; CDR3: CASSLMARGQETQYF; DNA: TGTGCCAGCAGCTTGATGGCCAGGGGGCAAGAGACCCAGTACTTC
D: NA; V: TRBV5-6; J: TRBJ2-1; size: NA; CDR3: CASSSYQRGHDEQFF; DNA: TGTGCCAGCAGCTCGTATCAGCGGGGACACGATGAGCAGTTCTTC
D: TRBD1; V: TRBV7-9; J: TRBJ2-3; size: NA; CDR3: CASIDPGQGADTQYF; DNA: TGTGCCAGCATCGACCCGGGACAGGGGGCAGATACGCAGTATTTT
D: TRBD2; V: TRBV5-1; J: TRBJ2-1; size: NA; CDR3: CASNRLADDNEQFF; DNA: TGCGCCAGCAACAGACTAGCGGACGACAATGAGCAGTTCTTC
D: TRBD2; V: TRBV28; J: TRBJ2-1; size: NA; CDR3: CASSFWTSFTYNEQFF; DNA: TGTGCCAGCAGTTTCTGGACTAGCTTTACCTACAATGAGCAGTTCTTC
D: TRBD1; V: TRBV27; J: TRBJ2-5; size: NA; CDR3: CASSSGTGGRETQYF; DNA: TGTGCCAGCAGTTCCGGGACAGGGGGCAGGGAGACCCAGTACTTC
D: NA; V: TRBV5-1; J: TRBJ2-1; size: NA; CDR3: CASTGGLGRGDEQFF; DNA: TGCGCCAGCACCGGGGGGCTAGGAAGGGGCGATGAGCAGTTCTTC
D: TRBD2; V: TRBV4-1; J: TRBJ2-5; size: NA; CDR3: CASSYGTSGSETQYF; DNA: TGCGCCAGCAGCTACGGGACTAGCGGGAGTGAGACCCAGTACTTC
D: NA; V: TRBV7-7; J: TRBJ2-1; size: NA; CDR3: CASSEALALHNEQFF; DNA: TGTGCTAGCAGCGAGGCGCTAGCGTTACACAATGAGCAGTTCTTC
D: NA; V: TRBV5-1; J: TRBJ2-2; size: NA; CDR3: CASSQISGNTGELFF; DNA: TGCGCCAGCAGCCAAATTAGCGGGAACACCGGGGAGCTGTTTTTT
D: NA; V: TRBV6-1; J: TRBJ1-2; size: NA; CDR3: CASSESSNYGYTF; DNA: TGTGCCAGCAGTGAGAGTTCTAACTATGGCTACACCTTC
D: TRBD1; V: TRBV19; J: TRBJ2-7; size: NA; CDR3: CASSDRAYEQYF; DNA: TGTGCCAGTAGTGACAGGGCCTACGAGCAGTACTTC
D: NA; V: TRBV5-4; J: TRBJ2-7; size: NA; CDR3: CASSFPQDSYEQYF; DNA: TGTGCCAGCAGCTTTCCGCAGGACTCCTACGAGCAGTACTTC